The present entry profiles one T cell receptor beta chain with its context. The entry originates in a study of cytomegalovirus exposure and HLA in healthy donors. The PCR had 60 Vbeta and 13 Jbeta primers. Assay used: immunoSEQ multiplex PCR; TCRdb lists only in-frame clones, some missing. The sample shows some 130,000 clones, about 70% of them seen only once. CDR3 length: 14 residues. Germline V CDR1 and CDR2: SGHRS, YFSETQ. V lost 8 bases, J lost 2 bases, and 16 bases lay in between. The J gene is TRBJ2-5, the V gene TRBV5-1; possibly TRBD1 for D (5 bases). The TCR was taken from a woman aged 40 to 55 in good health and CMV-seronegative. The material sequenced was PBMCs. CDR3 loop: CASTRQGLQETQYF. DNA for the CDR3: TGCGCCAGTACAAGGCAGGGATTGCAAGAGACCCAGTACTTC.